The rows below give T cell receptor beta chains drawn from one sample of a study of monozygotic twins with inflammatory bowel disease. From its re-call of the 5' RACE reads, TCRdb lists each CDR3 protein once, without DNA. In all, the sample yields 90,000 to 110,000 distinct CDR3 sequences. The specimen was blood. The receptors were sampled from a human donor with ulcerative colitis or Crohn's disease, or a healthy co-twin of an affected twin (not recorded which). CDR3s include the opening cysteine and the closing phenylalanine or tryptophan.

v_gene	j_gene	CDR3aa
TRBV6-5	TRBJ1-4	CASSYSPATNEKLFF
TRBV20-1	TRBJ2-7	CSVSGTGTYEQYF
TRBV20-1	TRBJ2-1	CSASDRGGFMFF
TRBV6-6	TRBJ1-1	CASSYTSLNTEAFF
TRBV6-1	TRBJ2-2	CASSHPPGNTGELFF
TRBV27	TRBJ1-5	CASSLGQGRNQPQHF
TRBV7-2	TRBJ2-7	CASSVGDFAYEQYF
TRBV4-2	TRBJ2-7	CASSQHTGLANEQYF
TRBV10-3	TRBJ2-1	CAISELGGYNEQFF
TRBV19	TRBJ2-1	CASSISRSSSYNEQFF
TRBV20-1	TRBJ2-7	CSASGKDRVLTSYEQYF
TRBV5-1	TRBJ2-2	CASGEGARPWTGELFF
TRBV4-3	TRBJ1-1	CASSQDLGALGTEAFF
TRBV7-2	TRBJ2-3	CASSLVADSTDTQYF
TRBV2	TRBJ1-6	CASKDRDSGVPDSPLHF
TRBV7-2	TRBJ2-1	CASSLVATLYNEQFF
TRBV7-2	TRBJ2-2	CASSLLVRDTGELFF
TRBV7-9	TRBJ1-2	CASSLATALYGYTF